Each of the 10 T cell receptor beta chains below was sequenced from the same sample in a study of cytomegalovirus exposure and HLA in healthy donors. The PCR ran on 60 Vbeta and 13 Jbeta primers. Method: immunoSEQ multiplex PCR; TCRdb's copy keeps in-frame clones and lacks some. The table has over 120,000 clones, over 65% seen once. Material for sequencing was PBMCs. These receptors all stem from a young man in good health and CMV-seropositive.

The J gene is TRBJ2-2, the V gene TRBV9; 12 nucleotides line up with TRBD2. The V gene end was trimmed by 3 bases and the J gene end by 5 bases; junction bases not matched to a gene: 5. Germline V lookup: CDR1 SGDLS, CDR2 YYNGEE. This CDR3 comprises 16 residues. The CDR3 sequence: CASSDVGLAGTGELFF. The CDR3 DNA reads as TGTGCCAGCAGCGACGTTGGACTAGCGGGGACCGGGGAGCTGTTTTTT.

This chain uses TRBV4-2 with TRBJ1-5; 7 nucleotides line up with TRBD1. Per the germline V gene, CDR1 is LGHNA and CDR2 is YNFKEQ. With 0 bases clipped from V and 3 bases from J, the junction kept 5 bases outside the gene matches. This CDR3 has 16 amino acids. The CDR3 sequence: CASSQEGQDLNQPQHF. CDR3 nucleotide sequence: TGTGCCAGCAGCCAAGAAGGACAGGATCTCAATCAGCCCCAGCATTTT.

This clone was recorded a few times. The V call is TRBV29-1, the J call TRBJ2-1; D call uncertain. This CDR3 contains 13 residues. V was shortened by 7 bases and J by 2 bases, with 12 bases between the two germline ends. Per germline, CDR1 SQVTM and CDR2 ANQGSEA. The CDR3 DNA follows: TGCAGCGGCAGGATCGTTACCTACAATGAGCAGTTCTTC. Encoded protein: CSGRIVTYNEQFF.

The chain couples TRBV28 to TRBJ1-2, with TRBD1 matching 7 bases. Germline CDR1 is MDHEN and CDR2 is SYDVKM. V lost 5 bases and J lost 6; bases outside the gene matches: 6. The CDR3 totals 13 residues. The chain's CDR3 is CASSPGQKNGYTF. As DNA, the CDR3 is TGTGCCAGCAGTCCGGGACAGAAGAATGGCTACACCTTC.

Worth noting for this clone: At one end the junction does not follow the germline gene, possibly because of a read error. The gene calls are TRBV5-5 and TRBJ2-7; tentative D call: TRBD2 (6 bases). CDR1 is SGHKS and CDR2 is YYEKEE in the germline V gene (reference sequence). The CDR3 loop spans 14 amino acids. CDR3 DNA: TGTGCCAGCAGCTCCCTGGGGGGAGCCTACAAGCAGTACTTC. Protein sequence: CASSSLGGAYKQYF.

The chain employs TRBV28 and TRBJ1-5; 7 nucleotides agree with TRBD1. Germline CDR1 is MDHEN and CDR2 is SYDVKM. With 6 bases clipped from V and 11 bases from J, the junction kept 13 bases outside the gene matches. The CDR3 is 14 residues long. The CDR3 sequence: CASSSGQTTSAQHF. The DNA of the CDR3 is TGTGCCAGCAGCTCGGGACAGACGACGTCAGCCCAGCATTTT.

The chain couples TRBV7-2 to TRBJ1-2; D may be TRBD1 (6 bases). Trimming cost V 1 base and J 8 bases, with 8 bases left between them. This CDR3 region has 12 residues. The germline V gene has CDR1 SGHTA and CDR2 FQGNSA. The CDR3 DNA reads as TGTGCCAGCAGCTTAGACAGGGACGGCTACACCTTC. This encodes CASSLDRDGYTF. Complete variable domain (other parts from reference TRBV7-2 and TRBJ1-2): GAGVSQSPSNKVTEKGKDVELRCDPISGHTALYWYRQSLGQGLEFLIYFQGNSAPDKSGLPSDRFSAERTGGSVSTLTIQRTQQEDSAVYLCASSLDRDGYTFGSGTRLTVV.

The V call is TRBV18, the J call TRBJ1-2, with TRBD1 matching 10 bases. The CDR3 runs 21 residues. CDR1 and CDR2 (germline): KGHSH, LQKENI. Trimming took 1 base from V and 0 from J; bases not matched to a gene: 17. DNA for the CDR3: TGTGCCAGCTCACCACTAATTTTACCTCGGACAGGGGGGGATTCTAACTATGGCTACACCTTC. Protein: CASSPLILPRTGGDSNYGYTF.

CDR3 DNA: TGTGCCAGCAGTGGCCCAGGGGCGACGAACTATGGCTACACCTTC. Its protein product is CASSGPGATNYGYTF. The chain couples TRBV6-1 to TRBJ1-2, with a tentative D call TRBD1 (6 bases). The CDR3 has 15 residues. The V gene's germline CDR1 is MNHNS and CDR2 SASEGT. Trimming stripped 4 bases from V and 2 bases from J, with 14 bases between.

The V gene is TRBV11-1, the J gene TRBJ1-3; D call uncertain. Germline-derived CDR1 and CDR2 are SGHAT and FQDESV (reference sequence). Between the trimmed V and J ends, which lost 0 bases and 0 bases, there was a span of 9 bases. CDR3 length: 16 residues. For the CDR3, the DNA is TGTGCCAGCAGCTTAGCGGCCGGGAGCTCTGGAAACACCATATATTTT. The encoded protein is CASSLAAGSSGNTIYF. The variable domain in full, with the rest retrieved from reference TRBV11-1 and TRBJ1-3, is EAEVAQSPRYKITEKSQAVAFWCDPISGHATLYWYRQILGQGPELLVQFQDESVVDDSQLPKDRFSAERLKGVDSTLKIQPAELGDSAMYLCASSLAAGSSGNTIYFGEGSWLTVV.